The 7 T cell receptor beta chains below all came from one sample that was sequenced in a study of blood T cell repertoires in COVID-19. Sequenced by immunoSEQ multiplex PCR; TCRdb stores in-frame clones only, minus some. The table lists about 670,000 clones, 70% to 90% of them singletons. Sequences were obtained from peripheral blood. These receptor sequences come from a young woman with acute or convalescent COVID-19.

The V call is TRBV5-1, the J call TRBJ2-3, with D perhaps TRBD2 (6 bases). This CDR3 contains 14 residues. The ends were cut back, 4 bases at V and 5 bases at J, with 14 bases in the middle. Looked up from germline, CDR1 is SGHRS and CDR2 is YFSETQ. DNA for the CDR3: TGCGCCAGCAGCCCGGGAGTTGCGGGAGATACGCAGTATTTT. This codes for CASSPGVAGDTQYF.

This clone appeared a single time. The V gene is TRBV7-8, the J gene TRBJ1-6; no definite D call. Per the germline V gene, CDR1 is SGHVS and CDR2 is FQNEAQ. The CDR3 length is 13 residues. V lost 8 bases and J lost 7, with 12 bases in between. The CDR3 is CASLNVPNSPLHF. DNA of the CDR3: TGTGCCAGCCTAAATGTCCCGAATTCACCCCTCCACTTT.

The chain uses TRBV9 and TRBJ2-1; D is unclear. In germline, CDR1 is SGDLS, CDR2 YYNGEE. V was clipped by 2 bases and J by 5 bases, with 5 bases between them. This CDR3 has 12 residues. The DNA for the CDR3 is TGTGCCAGCAGCGTGACTCACAATGAGCAGTTCTTC. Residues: CASSVTHNEQFF.

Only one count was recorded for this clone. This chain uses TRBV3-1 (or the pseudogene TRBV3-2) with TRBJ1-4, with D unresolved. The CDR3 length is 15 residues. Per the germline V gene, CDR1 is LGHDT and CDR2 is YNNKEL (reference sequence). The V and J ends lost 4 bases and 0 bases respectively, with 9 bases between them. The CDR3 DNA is TGTGCCAGCAGCCCGCCGAGTGCAACTAATGAAAAACTGTTTTTT. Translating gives CASSPPSATNEKLFF.

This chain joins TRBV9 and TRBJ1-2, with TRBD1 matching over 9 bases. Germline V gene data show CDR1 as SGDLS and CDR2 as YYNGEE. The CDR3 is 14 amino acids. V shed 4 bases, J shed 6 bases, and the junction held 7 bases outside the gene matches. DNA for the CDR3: TGTGCCAGCAGCCTCCGACAGGGGGGAAATGGCTACACCTTC. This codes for CASSLRQGGNGYTF.

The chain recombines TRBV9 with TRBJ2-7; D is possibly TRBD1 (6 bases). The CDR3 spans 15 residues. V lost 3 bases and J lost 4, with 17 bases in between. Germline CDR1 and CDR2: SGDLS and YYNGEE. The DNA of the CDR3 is TGTGCCAGCAGCGAGGCAGGGGAACCGGTTTACGAGCAGTACTTC. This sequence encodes CASSEAGEPVYEQYF.

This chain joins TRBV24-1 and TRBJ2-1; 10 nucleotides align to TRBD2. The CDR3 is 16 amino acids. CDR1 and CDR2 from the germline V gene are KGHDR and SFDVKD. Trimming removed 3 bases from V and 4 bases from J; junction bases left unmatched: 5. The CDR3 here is CATSDQSGGVYNEQFF. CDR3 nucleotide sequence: TGTGCCACCAGTGATCAAAGCGGGGGGGTTTACAATGAGCAGTTCTTC.